The T cell receptor (beta chain) described here comes from a study of T cell repertoires in cytomegalovirus infection. Study in general: Through public TCR beta signatures, both CMV infection and matching HLA type were indicated.

Germline CDR1 is SGHVS and CDR2 is FNYEAQ. V lost 4 bases, J lost 2 bases, and 9 bases lay in between. This CDR3 is built from 13 residues. This clonotype was observed at least ten times. Antigen: not known. The study, taken as a whole, reports: People with CMV and the relevant HLA were identified by cumulative public TCR beta family frequency.

MiXCR, applied by TCRdb to the reads, yields one record per CDR3 protein. The data hold roughly 600,000 distinct CDR3 sequences, with approximately 24% observed a single time. This receptor was taken from a human donor in good health (CMV status not recorded). Some clones in this sample may be carry-over from other donors' samples. The material sequenced was CD8+ T cells from PBMCs. The rearrangement links TRBV7-6 to TRBJ2-7; D is undetermined. The CDR3 here is CASSSDETYEQYF. CDR3 nucleotide sequence: TGTGCCAGCAGCTCGGACGAAACCTACGAGCAGTACTTC. The full variable domain, in which reference TRBV7-6 and TRBJ2-7 provide the parts outside the CDR3, is GAGVSQSPRYKVTKRGQDVALRCDPISGHVSLYWYRQALGQGPEFLTYFNYEAQQDKSGLPNDRFSAERPEGSISTLTIQRTEQRDSAMYRCASSSDETYEQYFGPGTRLTVT.